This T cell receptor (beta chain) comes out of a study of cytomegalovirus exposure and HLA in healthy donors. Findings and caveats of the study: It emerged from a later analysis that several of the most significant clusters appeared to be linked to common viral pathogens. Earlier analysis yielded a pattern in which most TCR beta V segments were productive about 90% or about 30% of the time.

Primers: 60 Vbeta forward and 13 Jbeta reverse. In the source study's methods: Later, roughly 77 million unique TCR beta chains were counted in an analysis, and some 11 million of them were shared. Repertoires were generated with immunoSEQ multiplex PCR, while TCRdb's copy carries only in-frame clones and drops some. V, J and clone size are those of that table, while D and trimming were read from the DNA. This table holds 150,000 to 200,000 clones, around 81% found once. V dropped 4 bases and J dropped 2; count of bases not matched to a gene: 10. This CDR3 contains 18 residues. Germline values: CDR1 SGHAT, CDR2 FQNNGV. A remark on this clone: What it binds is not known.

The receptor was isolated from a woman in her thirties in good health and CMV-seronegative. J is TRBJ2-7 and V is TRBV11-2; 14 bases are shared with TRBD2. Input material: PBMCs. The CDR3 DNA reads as TGTGCCAGCAGCTCACGCGGGACTAGCGGGAGTATAACCTACGAGCAGTACTTC. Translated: CASSSRGTSGSITYEQYF.